This TCR beta chain was recovered during a study of T cell repertoires in cytomegalovirus infection. Study background: HLA-B-restricted CMV epitopes that are well studied were used alongside recently identified HLA-C-restricted ones. Study conclusions and caveats: Adding up the frequency of public TCR beta families identified people who carried CMV plus the relevant HLA.

TCRdb processed the reads anew with MiXCR; each CDR3 protein has one entry. Among roughly 730,000 distinct CDR3 sequences listed, around 35% were seen once. On this clonotype: The antigen remains unidentified.

V lost 3 bases and J lost 2, with 18 bases in between. Germline V lookup: CDR1 SEHNR, CDR2 FQNEAQ (reference sequence). The length of the CDR3 is 17 residues. The sequence was collected from a human donor in good health (CMV status not recorded). Some clones in this sample may be carry-over from other donors' samples. The input for sequencing was cultured PBMCs, taken from culture after CMV antigen stimulation. The rearrangement joins TRBV7-9 to TRBJ2-3; a weak D match, TRBD2 (6 bases). CDR3 nucleotides: TGTGCCAGCAGCTTCCAACGGGACTCACTTTCCACAGATACGCAGTATTTT. As protein: CASSFQRDSLSTDTQYF. Full variable domain (missing parts from reference TRBV7-9 and TRBJ2-3): DTGVSQNPRHKITKRGQNVTFRCDPISEHNRLYWYRQTLGQGPEFLTYFQNEAQLEKSRLLSDRFSAERPKGSFSTLEIQRTEQGDSAMYLCASSFQRDSLSTDTQYFGPGTRLTVL.